These 26 T cell receptor beta chains came from one sample sequenced in a study of T cells after yellow fever vaccination. TCRdb called the 5' RACE reads again in MiXCR, with one record for every CDR3 protein. This sample has a few hundred thousand distinct CDR3 sequences; less than 20% occur once, and the top ten carry 17%. The sequences come from PBMCs, collected roughly 5 days after the first yellow fever vaccination. The receptors shown here come from a man aged 18 to 35 who received the YFV17D yellow fever vaccine.

The V call is TRBV2, the J call TRBJ2-7; 7 bases map to TRBD1. The CDR3 sequence is 14 residues long. Germline V gives CDR1 SNHLY, CDR2 FYNNEI. V lost 3 bases and J lost 5; bases outside the gene matches: 7. The CDR3 spells CASSDKGAWDEQYF. In nucleotides, the CDR3 is TGTGCCAGCAGTGATAAGGGGGCGTGGGACGAGCAGTACTTC.

The V and J genes are TRBV20-1 and TRBJ1-1; D gene ambiguous. CDR1 is DFQATT and CDR2 is SNEGSKA in the germline V gene (reference sequence). V lost 1 base and J lost 2, with 8 bases in between. This CDR3 contains 13 residues. The chain's CDR3 is CSARGDANTEAFF. CDR3 nucleotide sequence: TGCAGTGCTAGAGGTGACGCTAACACTGAAGCTTTCTTT.

V and J are TRBV18 and TRBJ1-5; D possibly corresponds to TRBD1 (6 bases). This CDR3 has 17 amino acids. The germline V gene encodes CDR1 KGHSH and CDR2 LQKENI. V lost 3 bases and J lost 4, with 19 bases in between. CDR3 DNA sequence: TGTGCCAGCTCACCCCCCGGGGGGCCGTTGGTGAATCAGCCCCAGCATTTT. This translates into CASSPPGGPLVNQPQHF.

The chain uses TRBV6-2 or TRBV6-3 and TRBJ1-1; D gene ambiguous. Trimming removed 0 bases at V and 11 bases at J, with 13 bases between. From germline, CDR1 is MNHEY and CDR2 SVGEGT. The CDR3 has 13 amino acids. The CDR3 DNA follows: TGTGCCAGCAGTTACTCTGGGTTTCCTCCTGCTTTCTTT. It yields the protein CASSYSGFPPAFF.

The chain couples TRBV3-1 to TRBJ1-2, with D unclear. Germline V gene lookup returns CDR1 LGHDT and CDR2 YNNKEL (reference sequence). The CDR3 spans 13 residues. V was pared by 4 bases and J by 13 bases, with 19 bases between. The DNA of the CDR3 is TGTGCCAGCAGCCTATCCCGGACTGCGGCGAGCACCTTC. Amino acids: CASSLSRTAASTF.

This clonotype was counted a few times. The V call is TRBV5-1, the J call TRBJ2-5; tentatively, D is TRBD1 or TRBD2 (5 bases each). The germline V gene has CDR1 SGHRS and CDR2 YFSETQ. Trimming cost V 3 bases and J 1 base, with 19 bases left between them. The CDR3 sequence is 17 residues long. CDR3 nucleotide sequence: TGCGCCAGCAGCTCCCTCCCTCCGGGACGCAGCCAAGAGACCCAGTACTTC. As protein: CASSSLPPGRSQETQYF.

The chain combines TRBV6-1 with TRBJ2-1; TRBD2 matches at 11 bases. There are 15 residues in the CDR3. CDR1 is MNHNS and CDR2 is SASEGT in the germline V gene. V shed 6 bases, J shed 4 bases, and the junction held 5 bases outside the gene matches. The CDR3 nucleotides read TGTGCCAGCAGGGCGGGACTAGCGGCTTACAATGAGCAGTTCTTC. It encodes CASRAGLAAYNEQFF.

This clonotype was counted a few times. CDR3: CASSYTGNNQPQHF. In DNA, the CDR3 is TGTGCCAGCAGTTACACAGGAAACAATCAGCCCCAGCATTTT. This chain connects TRBV12-3 or TRBV12-4 to TRBJ1-5, with D maybe TRBD1 (5 bases). The CDR3 is 14 amino acids. V gave up 4 bases and J gave up 3 bases, with 10 bases separating them.

The rearrangement links TRBV11-2 to TRBJ2-7; D unresolved. The germline gives CDR1 SGHAT, CDR2 FQNNGV. V lost 0 bases, J lost 4 bases, and 10 bases lay in between. The length of the CDR3 is 14 residues. The CDR3 DNA follows: TGTGCCAGCAGCTTAGAGGTGGTGGGGTACGAGCAGTACTTC. This codes for CASSLEVVGYEQYF.

This clonotype was seen a few times. J is TRBJ2-5 and V is TRBV6-2 or TRBV6-3; a weak D match, TRBD2 (6 bases). The CDR3 loop spans 16 amino acids. Germline V gives CDR1 MNHEY, CDR2 SVGEGT. Trimming removed 6 bases from V and 5 bases from J, with 22 bases in between. CDR3 region: CASSTPAGLQGETQYF. The DNA of the CDR3 is TGTGCCAGCAGCACCCCGGCGGGACTCCAGGGCGAGACCCAGTACTTC.

V usage is TRBV12-3 or TRBV12-4 and J usage is TRBJ2-1; TRBD1 matches at 8 bases. Unmatched junction bases numbered 8, after V lost 7 bases and J lost 0 bases. The CDR3 is 16 residues long. The CDR3 protein is CASTRGRGNSYNEQFF. CDR3 DNA sequence: TGTGCCAGCACCAGGGGGCGGGGCAACTCCTACAATGAGCAGTTCTTC.

A few counts support this clonotype. This rearrangement joins TRBV20-1 to TRBJ1-5; D gene ambiguous. The V and J ends lost 3 bases and 0 bases respectively, with 15 bases between them. Germline V gives CDR1 DFQATT, CDR2 SNEGSKA (reference sequence). CDR3 length: 16 amino acids. The DNA for the CDR3 is TGCAGTGCTAGGGCGGGTACCTTAATTAGCAATCAGCCCCAGCATTTT. Translation: CSARAGTLISNQPQHF.

This clonotype has just a few counts. The rearrangement joins TRBV7-2 to TRBJ1-4; D possibly corresponds to TRBD1 (5 bases). From germline, CDR1 is SGHTA and CDR2 FQGNSA. The V gene lost 5 bases and the J gene lost 8 bases, with 12 bases spanning the gap. The CDR3 runs 13 residues. CDR3 DNA sequence: TGTGCCAGCAGCGTACAGGTGCGCGAAAAACTGTTTTTT. It is translated as CASSVQVREKLFF.

This chain connects TRBV7-9 to TRBJ2-7; 9 bases match TRBD2. CDR3 length: 14 amino acids. With V trimmed by 5 bases and J by 6 bases, 8 bases remained unmatched. Germline V lookup: CDR1 SEHNR, CDR2 FQNEAQ (reference sequence). The chain's CDR3 is CASSPTSGWGEQYF. The CDR3 DNA is TGTGCCAGCAGCCCAACTAGCGGGTGGGGCGAGCAGTACTTC.

V gene TRBV20-1 combines with J gene TRBJ1-1; D unclear. The length of the CDR3 is 17 residues. CDR1 and CDR2 (germline): DFQATT, SNEGSKA (reference sequence). Trimming took off 1 base at V and 1 base at J, with 19 bases between the two ends. CDR3 sequence (DNA): TGCAGTGCTAGAGGGATAAATAAGGACCTAACGAACACTGAAGCTTTCTTT. It codes for CSARGINKDLTNTEAFF.

This chain joins TRBV5-1 and TRBJ2-3; 7 positions agree with TRBD1. CDR3 size: 14 residues. CDR1 is SGHRS, CDR2 YFSETQ, per germline. The V segment lost 4 bases and the J segment 3 bases; nucleotides outside the gene matches: 5. Here the CDR3 reads CASSVQGFTDTQYF. CDR3 in DNA: TGCGCCAGCAGCGTACAGGGGTTTACAGATACGCAGTATTTT.

This clonotype was recorded a few times. This rearrangement joins TRBV28 to TRBJ2-6, with D unclear. CDR1 and CDR2 (germline): MDHEN, SYDVKM. V lost 3 bases and J lost 0, with 9 bases in between. The CDR3 has 16 residues. For the CDR3, the DNA is TGTGCCAGCAGTTTGGCCGACATCTCTGGGGCCAACGTCCTGACTTTC. Amino acid sequence: CASSLADISGANVLTF.

This clonotype was found a few times. J is TRBJ1-3 and V is TRBV11-2; no reliable D call. With 1 base removed from V and 4 bases from J, the gap between germline ends came to 11 bases. Germline CDR1 and CDR2: SGHAT and FQNNGV. The CDR3 consists of 15 residues. CDR3 sequence reads: CASSLGEGGGNTIYF. The CDR3 bases are TGTGCCAGCAGCTTAGGAGAGGGCGGAGGAAACACCATATATTTT.

This chain links TRBV9 with TRBJ2-2; 10 nucleotides align to TRBD2. This CDR3 spans 15 amino acids. Germline trimming cut 7 bases from V and 6 bases from J; bases unmatched to any gene: 9. The germline V gene encodes CDR1 SGDLS and CDR2 YYNGEE. The CDR3 protein is CASGLAGARPGELFF. CDR3 bases: TGTGCCAGCGGGCTAGCGGGGGCGAGGCCCGGGGAGCTGTTTTTT.

This clonotype was seen a handful of times. The chain has TRBV7-3 and TRBJ2-1; TRBD1 matches 12 bases. The germline V gene encodes CDR1 SGHTA and CDR2 FQGTGA. The J segment lost 3 bases and the V segment lost 6 bases, leaving 15 bases of the junction unmatched. This CDR3 contains 19 residues. Here the CDR3 reads CASSFPKTGTGGRYNEQFF. For the CDR3, the DNA is TGTGCCAGCAGTTTCCCCAAAACCGGGACAGGGGGCCGCTACAATGAGCAGTTCTTC.

This clonotype was counted a few times. The chain links TRBV7-9 to TRBJ2-1, with TRBD2 as a possible D gene (5 bases). Germline V gene sequence: CDR1 SEHNR, CDR2 FQNEAQ (reference sequence). The CDR3 has 12 amino acids. Trimming pared 5 bases from V and 8 bases from J, leaving 10 bases between. The CDR3 sequence is CASSIGNHEQFF. As DNA, the CDR3 is TGTGCCAGCAGCATCGGGAATCATGAGCAGTTCTTC.

The J gene is TRBJ2-7, the V gene TRBV12-3 or TRBV12-4; D is tentatively TRBD1 or TRBD2 (5 bases each). With 5 bases removed from V and 0 bases from J, the gap between germline ends came to 11 bases. CDR3 length: 14 residues. The CDR3 reads CASSPTGPSYEQYF. The CDR3 nucleotides are TGTGCCAGCAGTCCGACGGGGCCCTCCTACGAGCAGTACTTC.

The table lists this clonotype with a few counts. The chain carries TRBV6-1 and TRBJ2-2; TRBD1 might be the D (6 bases). The V gene's germline CDR1 is MNHNS and CDR2 SASEGT. The CDR3 is 15 amino acids. The V and J ends lost 4 bases and 1 base respectively, with 10 bases between them. The CDR3 loop reads CASSVQGLNTGELFF. As DNA, the CDR3 is TGTGCCAGCAGTGTCCAGGGGCTGAACACCGGGGAGCTGTTTTTT.

The chain employs TRBV12-3 or TRBV12-4 and TRBJ1-2; tentatively, D is TRBD1 (5 bases). This CDR3 is 12 amino acids long. V was shortened by 6 bases and J by 8 bases, with 13 bases between the two germline ends. The DNA of the CDR3 is TGTGCCAGCAGCAGGGCCCAGCGAGGCTACACCTTC. It encodes CASSRAQRGYTF.

This clonotype came up a few times. CDR3 DNA: TGCGCCAGCAGCTTAGGGGACGCTGGAAACACCATATATTTT. Translated, it gives CASSLGDAGNTIYF. V usage is TRBV5-1 and J usage is TRBJ1-3, with D possibly TRBD1 on 5 matching bases. Germline V gives CDR1 SGHRS, CDR2 YFSETQ. Trimming pared 2 bases from V and 2 bases from J, leaving 8 bases between. The CDR3 has 14 amino acids.

This clonotype was counted at least ten times. V gene TRBV28 combines with J gene TRBJ2-5, with 7 bases lining up with TRBD1. CDR3 length equals 15 residues. Germline values: CDR1 MDHEN, CDR2 SYDVKM. Losses at the gene ends were 6 bases for V and 3 bases for J; bases not matched to a gene: 10. In DNA, the CDR3 is TGTGCCAGCAGAGAGGGATGGGACAGCGAAGAGACCCAGTACTTC. It codes for CASREGWDSEETQYF.